These 17 T cell receptor beta chains were sequenced from one sample in a study of cytomegalovirus exposure and HLA in healthy donors. Measured with immunoSEQ multiplex PCR; TCRdb has only the in-frame clones, and not every one. This repertoire shows 150,000 to 200,000 clones, roughly 89% found once; its top ten account for more than 1.3%. The sample taken for sequencing was PBMCs. The receptors shown here come from a woman in her 30s in good health and CMV-seronegative.

The J gene is TRBJ1-2, the V gene TRBV7-2; a weak D match, TRBD1 (6 bases). Trimming took off 5 bases at V and 2 bases at J, with 18 bases between the two ends. Germline V lookup: CDR1 SGHTA, CDR2 FQGNSA. The CDR3 extends over 16 amino acids. The CDR3 region has the DNA TGTGCCAGCAGCGCATCTCTGGGGGGGGCCAACTATGGCTACACCTTC. Residues: CASSASLGGANYGYTF.

The chain has TRBV7-6 and TRBJ1-4; 9 bases map to TRBD1. CDR1 and CDR2 from the germline V gene are SGHVS and FNYEAQ. V gave up 5 bases and J gave up 8 bases; unmatched junction bases: 6. The CDR3 sequence is 14 residues long. The CDR3 nucleotides are TGTGCCAGCAGCGCGGGACAGGGTGGCGAAAAACTGTTTTTT. It translates to CASSAGQGGEKLFF.

This chain links TRBV5-6 with TRBJ2-7, with TRBD1 matching over 8 bases. Germline values: CDR1 SGHDT, CDR2 YYEEEE. This CDR3 is 14 amino acids long. Trimming removed 1 base from V and 6 bases from J; junction bases left unmatched: 6. Here the CDR3 reads CASSLIRGRSEQYF. The CDR3 DNA is TGTGCCAGCAGCTTGATCAGGGGGCGCAGCGAGCAGTACTTC.

This chain connects TRBV5-1 to TRBJ1-1; D is undetermined. V was pared by 1 base and J by 4 bases, with 11 bases between. The CDR3 has 14 amino acids. The V gene's germline CDR1 is SGHRS and CDR2 YFSETQ. Here the CDR3 DNA reads TGCGCCAGCAGCTTGCGGGGAGGGTTCACTGAAGCTTTCTTT. This gives the protein CASSLRGGFTEAFF.

The CDR3 region is CASGLGRGLHEQYF. The CDR3 DNA is TGTGCCAGCGGACTCGGGAGGGGGCTCCACGAGCAGTACTTC. The chain has TRBV7-2 and TRBJ2-7; TRBD2 is a possible D gene (8 bases). Looked up from germline, CDR1 is SGHTA and CDR2 is FQGNSA. V was pared by 8 bases and J by 5 bases, with 19 bases between. This CDR3 contains 14 residues. Using reference TRBV7-2 and TRBJ2-7 for the parts outside the CDR3, the full variable domain is GAGVSQSPSNKVTEKGKDVELRCDPISGHTALYWYRQSLGQGLEFLIYFQGNSAPDKSGLPSDRFSAERTGGSVSTLTIQRTQQEDSAVYLCASGLGRGLHEQYFGPGTRLTVT.

The chain uses TRBV27 and TRBJ1-2, with a weak D call TRBD1 (5 bases). The CDR3 runs to 14 residues. The germline V and J ends were trimmed by 4 bases and 6 bases, with 15 bases remaining between them. CDR1 is MNHEY, CDR2 SMNVEV, per germline (reference sequence). CDR3 DNA: TGTGCCAGCAGTTACACCCACAGGACCCATGGCTACACCTTC. It specifies CASSYTHRTHGYTF.

The J gene is TRBJ2-5, the V gene TRBV5-6; weak D call: TRBD1 (5 bases). The CDR3 runs to 16 residues. Germline-derived CDR1 and CDR2 are SGHDT and YYEEEE. V dropped 4 bases and J dropped 0 bases, with 16 bases sitting between them. The CDR3 region has the DNA TGTGCCAGCAGCCCCCAGGGTCAAGCGTACCAAGAGACCCAGTACTTC. This codes for CASSPQGQAYQETQYF.

V gene TRBV6-5 combines with J gene TRBJ2-1, with 9 nucleotides matching TRBD2. This CDR3 contains 14 residues. V lost 5 bases and J lost 4; bases outside the gene matches: 3. Germline V lookup: CDR1 MNHEY, CDR2 SVGAGI. CDR3 sequence (DNA): TGTGCCAGCAGTAGACTAGCGGATTACAATGAGCAGTTCTTC. The encoded protein is CASSRLADYNEQFF.

This clone was detected only a few times. This chain connects TRBV9 to TRBJ2-2, with a tentative D call TRBD2 (7 bases). Trimming left V 9 bases short and J 4 bases short, with 16 bases between. The CDR3 is made up of 14 amino acids. Germline V gene sequence: CDR1 SGDLS, CDR2 YYNGEE. The CDR3 DNA reads as TGTGCCACAGCCGGGGGGCCGGGCACCGGGGAGCTGTTTTTT. Translating gives CATAGGPGTGELFF.

This chain links TRBV2 with TRBJ2-1, with TRBD2 matching 10 bases. The length of the CDR3 is 16 residues. CDR1 and CDR2 (germline): SNHLY, FYNNEI. V lost 4 bases, J lost 7 bases, and 10 bases stayed unmatched. CDR3 nucleotide sequence: TGTGCCAGCAGTGGGGACCTGGAGCGGGGGGGTAATGAGCAGTTCTTC. Amino acid sequence: CASSGDLERGGNEQFF.

This clone was seen once. J is TRBJ1-2 and V is TRBV19, with D possibly being TRBD1 (6 bases). The CDR3 has 11 amino acids. V was pared by 10 bases and J by 7 bases, with 13 bases between. Germline V gives CDR1 LNHDA, CDR2 SQIVND (reference sequence). The CDR3 DNA reads as TGTGCCACCCAAACAGGGCGTGGCTACACCTTC. Its translation is CATQTGRGYTF. The full variable domain, its missing parts supplied by reference TRBV19 and TRBJ1-2, is DGGITQSPKYLFRKEGQNVTLSCEQNLNHDAMYWYRQDPGQGLRLIYYSQIVNDFQKGDIAEGYSVSREKKESFPLTVTSAQKNPTAFYLCATQTGRGYTFGSGTRLTVV.

This chain joins TRBV6-1 and TRBJ1-2, with 7 bases that match TRBD1. With V trimmed by 4 bases and J by 5 bases, 7 bases remained unmatched. CDR3 length: 14 residues. From germline, CDR1 is MNHNS and CDR2 SASEGT. CDR3 sequence (DNA): TGTGCCAGCAGTGGACGGGGACAGCCGTATGGCTACACCTTC. It encodes CASSGRGQPYGYTF.

The chain is built from TRBV29-1 and TRBJ1-3, with a tentative D call TRBD1 (5 bases). Germline CDR1 reads SQVTM; CDR2 reads ANQGSEA. CDR3 length: 14 residues. V was clipped by 2 bases and J by 2 bases, with 10 bases between them. The DNA of the CDR3 is TGCAGCGTTGAATTACAGGAAGCTGGAAACACCATATATTTT. Protein product: CSVELQEAGNTIYF.

V gene TRBV29-1 combines with J gene TRBJ2-3; the D is unclear. The CDR3 runs to 12 residues. Germline CDR1 reads SQVTM; CDR2 reads ANQGSEA. Trimming left V 4 bases short and J 0 bases short, with 5 bases between. The CDR3 is CSVGASTDTQYF. As DNA, the CDR3 is TGCAGCGTTGGAGCTAGCACAGATACGCAGTATTTT.

This sequence joins TRBV6-1 and TRBJ2-3; D is perhaps TRBD1 (5 bases). V gave up 7 bases and J gave up 0 bases, with 11 bases separating them. Looked up from germline, CDR1 is MNHNS and CDR2 is SASEGT. This CDR3 region has 14 residues. The CDR3 loop is CASTWAGSTDTQYF. The CDR3 DNA sequence: TGTGCCAGCACGTGGGCAGGGAGCACAGATACGCAGTATTTT.

The count of this clone is one. V usage is TRBV6-5 and J usage is TRBJ1-3; D is ambiguous. Germline CDR1 is MNHEY and CDR2 is SVGAGI. V was pared by 4 bases and J by 1 base, with 5 bases between. CDR3 length: 13 residues. CDR3 in DNA: TGTGCCAGCAGTTCTGAGTCTGGAAACACCATATATTTT. Protein: CASSSESGNTIYF.

This sequence joins TRBV20-1 and TRBJ1-2; D unresolved. The germline CDR1 and CDR2 sequences are DFQATT and SNEGSKA (reference sequence). The length of the CDR3 is 10 residues. Trimming removed 6 bases from V and 8 bases from J, with 10 bases in between. Written as DNA, the CDR3 is TGCAGTGCCCCCCGGGAAGGCTACACCTTC. Translating it yields CSAPREGYTF.